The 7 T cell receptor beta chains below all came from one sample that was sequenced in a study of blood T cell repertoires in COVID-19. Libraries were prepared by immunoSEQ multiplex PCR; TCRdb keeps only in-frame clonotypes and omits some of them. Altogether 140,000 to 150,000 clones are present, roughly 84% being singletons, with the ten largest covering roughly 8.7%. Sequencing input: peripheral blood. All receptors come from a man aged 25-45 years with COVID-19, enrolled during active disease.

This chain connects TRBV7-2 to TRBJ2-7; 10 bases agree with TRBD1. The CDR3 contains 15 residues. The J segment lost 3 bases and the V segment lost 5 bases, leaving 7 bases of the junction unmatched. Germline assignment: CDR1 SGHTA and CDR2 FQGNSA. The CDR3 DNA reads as TGTGCCAGCAGCCCTCGGACAGGGGGGGGCTACGAGCAGTACTTC. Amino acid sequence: CASSPRTGGGYEQYF.

The CDR3 here is CASSLDPGGTYNSPLHF. The CDR3 nucleotides read TGTGCCAGCAGCTTAGACCCTGGGGGGACCTATAATTCACCCCTCCACTTT. The chain combines TRBV7-8 with TRBJ1-6, with D possibly TRBD1 on 5 matching bases. The CDR3 contains 17 residues. V was clipped by 1 base and J by 2 bases, with 12 bases between them. Germline-derived CDR1 and CDR2 are SGHVS and FQNEAQ.

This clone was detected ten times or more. In nucleotides, the CDR3 is TGCGCCAGCAGCTTGGGGGCATTATCCAATGAGCAGTTCTTC. Translation gives CASSLGALSNEQFF. The J gene is TRBJ2-1, the V gene TRBV5-1; D remains ambiguous. The CDR3 sequence is 14 residues long. CDR1 is SGHRS, CDR2 YFSETQ, per germline. V lost 0 bases and J 6 bases, leaving 10 bases between the germline ends.

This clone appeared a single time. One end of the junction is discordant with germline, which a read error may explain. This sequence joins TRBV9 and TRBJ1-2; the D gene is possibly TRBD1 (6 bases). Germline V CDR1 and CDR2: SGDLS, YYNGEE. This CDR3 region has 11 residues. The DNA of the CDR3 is TGTGCCAGCAGCGTAGGGTCTGGACAGAACTTC. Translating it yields CASSVGSGQNF.

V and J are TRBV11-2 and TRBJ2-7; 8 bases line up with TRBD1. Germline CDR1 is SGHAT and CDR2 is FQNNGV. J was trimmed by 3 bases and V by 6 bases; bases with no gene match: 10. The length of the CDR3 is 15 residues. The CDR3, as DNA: TGTGCCAGCAGGTCGGGACAGGATAATTACTACGAGCAGTACTTC. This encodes CASRSGQDNYYEQYF.

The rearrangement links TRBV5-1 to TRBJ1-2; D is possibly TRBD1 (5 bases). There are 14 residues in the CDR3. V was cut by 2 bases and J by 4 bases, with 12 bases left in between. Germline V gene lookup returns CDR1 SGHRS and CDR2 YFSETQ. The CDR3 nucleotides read TGCGCCAGCAGCTTATCCGACAGAGGCTATGGCTACACCTTC. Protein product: CASSLSDRGYGYTF.

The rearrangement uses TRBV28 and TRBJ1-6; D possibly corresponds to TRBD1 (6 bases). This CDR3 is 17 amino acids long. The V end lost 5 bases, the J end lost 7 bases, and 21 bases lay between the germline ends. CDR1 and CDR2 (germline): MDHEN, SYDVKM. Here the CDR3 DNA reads TGTGCCAGCAGTCTAAAACTCACAGGGCTAGAGAATTCACCCCTCCACTTT. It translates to CASSLKLTGLENSPLHF.